A single T cell receptor (beta chain) is shown here with its context. Its specificity is unknown. Unexposed donor CD4+ T cells date from about 2010-2019, before the COVID-19 pandemic. CD4+ T cells were isolated from the cells after roughly 11 days of culture. This entry belongs to a study of CD4 T cells in relation to SARS-CoV-2 and coronaviruses. At the level of the study: PBMCs were cultured with antigen for around nine days before TCR beta sequencing.

Using immunoSEQ multiplex PCR, the repertoire was profiled, and TCRdb retains in-frame clones only, with some absent. The repertoire holds roughly 16,000 clones, with about 84% as singletons. V was clipped by 7 bases and J by 0 bases, with 9 bases between them. The CDR3 totals 12 residues. CDR1 is SQVTM and CDR2 is ANQGSEA in the germline V gene. The chain joins TRBV29-1 to TRBJ1-1; D perhaps matches TRBD1 (6 bases). The source of this sequence is a human donor in good health. The sequencing sample was made of CD4+ T cells from PBMCs, cultured in vitro. The CDR3 DNA follows: TGCAGCGGGACAGCGGTGAACACTGAAGCTTTCTTT. Translated, it gives CSGTAVNTEAFF.